This TCR beta chain was sequenced during a study of regulatory T cells in long-lasting Graves disease. The authors built TCR beta libraries using iRepertoire HTBI primers and Arm-PCR of CDR3 regions. The authors' processing: Taken together, the samples had 50 to 70 TRBV and 13 to 15 TRBJ segments identified. TCRdb processed the multiplex PCR reads anew with MiXCR; each CDR3 protein has one entry. The V and J calls were determined by TCRdb, not by the authors. The sample contains 200,000 to 250,000 distinct CDR3 sequences, around 21% of which appear only once. The CDR3 has 12 amino acids. V gave up 2 bases and J gave up 5 bases, with 7 bases separating them. Germline V gene data show CDR1 as MNHEY and CDR2 as SVGAGI. This clonotype was seen at least ten times. Regarding time point: newly diagnosed GD, antithyroid drugs for less than 3 months. PBMC-extracted RNA yielded the TCR library.

The clonotype comes from a female donor with Graves disease. This sequence joins TRBV6-5 and TRBJ2-7; D not resolved. The starting material was peripheral blood mononuclear cells (PBMCs), obtained at new diagnosis, from a patient treated with antithyroid drugs. The CDR3 DNA follows: TGTGCCAGCAGTTACGCACGAAACGAGCAGTACTTC. Translation gives CASSYARNEQYF.